This TCR beta chain was found in a study of Ad26.COV2.S vaccination and SARS-CoV-2 variants. About the research overall: This donor came from the COV1001 trial of Ad26.COV2.S. By the intramuscular route, Ad26.COV2.S was given once, or twice 56 days apart. Study results and limitations: Spike-specific TCR breadth in vaccine recipients exceeded that seen in placebo recipients.

Comment on this clone: Its antigen is as yet unknown.

Described treatment: around 19 received Ad26.COV2.S at low or high dose, single or two shots; roughly five received placebo; per-sample allocation not given. Sampling was performed 63 days after the first vaccine or placebo injection. Expression of Wuhan-strain SARS-CoV-2 spike came from the Ad26 vector that formed the vaccine. Sequencing was performed with immunoSEQ multiplex PCR; in TCRdb, only in-frame clones are kept and a portion is missing. Of fewer than 500,000 clones in the sample, around 91% were seen once. Germline V gene sequence: CDR1 LGHDT, CDR2 YNNKEL (reference sequence). The CDR3 is 18 residues long. Trimming removed 0 bases from V and 5 bases from J, with 21 bases in between.

The sequenced sample was peripheral blood, obtained in a trial of Ad26.COV2.S vaccine versus placebo. The chain has TRBV3-1 (or the pseudogene TRBV3-2) and TRBJ2-3, with D perhaps given as TRBD1 or TRBD2 (5 bases each). The TCR was taken from a person between 18 and 65 years old who received the Ad26.COV2.S COVID-19 vaccine or a placebo. The CDR3 region has the DNA TGTGCCAGCAGCCAAGATAAAGGATCGGAGTGGGACCAAGATACGCAGTATTTT. Residues: CASSQDKGSEWDQDTQYF.